This TCR beta chain appears in the sequencing data of a study of T-cell reconstitution after alpha-beta-depleted transplantation in children. This clonotype was detected many times. Germline V gene lookup returns CDR1 SGHAT and CDR2 FQNNGV. Trimming cost V 4 bases and J 2 bases; bases outside gene matches: 5. This CDR3 is built from 14 residues. For TCRbeta, the library was prepared with unique molecular identifiers. TCRdb ran MiXCR on the PCR reads and lists one entry per CDR3 protein. This sample has over 400,000 distinct CDR3 sequences, with under 15% found just once. The rearrangement joins TRBV11-2 to TRBJ2-7, with 7 bases aligning to TRBD1. The specimen comprised PBMCs from the stem cell graft donor, sampled from the stem cell graft. This receptor was taken from a human donor who donated a stem cell graft to a child with combined immunodeficiency. DNA for the CDR3: TGTGCCAGCAGCTCCAGGGGGACGACCTACGAGCAGTACTTC. Protein sequence: CASSSRGTTYEQYF. Complete variable domain (other parts from reference TRBV11-2 and TRBJ2-7): EAGVAQSPRYKIIEKRQSVAFWCNPISGHATLYWYQQILGQGPKLLIQFQNNGVVDDSQLPKDRFSAERLKGVDSTLKIQPAKLEDSAVYLCASSSRGTTYEQYFGPGTRLTVT.